Listed here are 3 T cell receptor beta chains from one sample, sequenced in a study of T cell responses to AZD1222 COVID-19 vaccine. The data were produced by immunoSEQ multiplex PCR, yet TCRdb's version contains in-frame clones alone and is incomplete. Of 110,000 to 150,000 clones in the sample, 88% were seen once. Material: peripheral blood, obtained 28 days after the second AZD1222 dose. Source of these receptors: an adult who received the AZD1222 COVID-19 vaccine.

The genes are TRBV9 and TRBJ2-1, with a weak D call TRBD1 (6 bases). This CDR3 comprises 16 residues. The ends were cut back, 1 base at V and 1 base at J, with 12 bases in the middle. The germline gives CDR1 SGDLS, CDR2 YYNGEE. DNA for the CDR3: TGTGCCAGCAGCGTAACGGACAGCACATCCTACAATGAGCAGTTCTTC. It specifies CASSVTDSTSYNEQFF. The whole variable domain, filled in from reference TRBV9 and TRBJ2-1, reads DSGVTQTPKHLITATGQRVTLRCSPRSGDLSVYWYQQSLDQGLQFLIQYYNGEERAKGNILERFSAQQFPDLHSELNLSSLELGDSALYFCASSVTDSTSYNEQFFGPGTRLTVL.

The V and J genes are TRBV7-2 and TRBJ1-1; D might be TRBD1 (5 bases). CDR1 is SGHTA, CDR2 FQGNSA, per germline. The CDR3 consists of 12 residues. The V end lost 7 bases, the J end lost 10 bases, and 16 bases lay between the germline ends. The CDR3 is CASTQGVKGAFF. The CDR3 DNA sequence: TGTGCCAGCACCCAAGGGGTCAAGGGAGCTTTCTTT.

The sample holds a few counts of this clone. The CDR3 nucleotides read TGTGCCAGCAGCTTAAACCCTACCTCACCCCTCCACTTT. This sequence encodes CASSLNPTSPLHF. This chain links TRBV7-3 with TRBJ1-6; D is uncertain. This CDR3 is 13 amino acids long. The germline V gene encodes CDR1 SGHTA and CDR2 FQGTGA. Trimming removed 1 base from V and 10 bases from J, with 8 bases in between.